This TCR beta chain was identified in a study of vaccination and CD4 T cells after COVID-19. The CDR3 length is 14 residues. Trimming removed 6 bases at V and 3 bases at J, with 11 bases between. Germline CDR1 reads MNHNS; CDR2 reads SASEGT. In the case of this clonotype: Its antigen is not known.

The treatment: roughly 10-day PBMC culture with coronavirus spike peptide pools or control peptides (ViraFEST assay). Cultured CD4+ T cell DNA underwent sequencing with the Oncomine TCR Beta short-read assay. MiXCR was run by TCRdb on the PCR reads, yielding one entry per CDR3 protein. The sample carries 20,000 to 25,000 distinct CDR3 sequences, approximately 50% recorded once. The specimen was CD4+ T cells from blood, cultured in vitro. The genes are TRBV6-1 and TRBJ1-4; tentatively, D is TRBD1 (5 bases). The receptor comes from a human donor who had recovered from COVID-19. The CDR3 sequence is CASRGPPANEKLFF. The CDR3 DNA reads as TGTGCCAGCAGGGGACCTCCCGCTAATGAAAAACTGTTTTTT.